A selection of T cell receptor beta chains follows, all from one sample in a study of T cell responses to AZD1222 COVID-19 vaccine. Generated by immunoSEQ multiplex PCR, the TCRdb table keeps only in-frame clones and is missing some. The sample includes about 150,000 clones, 70% to 90% seen only once; the top ten take about 5%. The sample here was peripheral blood, taken on day 0 of AZD1222 vaccination. These receptors were obtained from an adult in good health. Each CDR3 is given with its conserved first and last residue. The order of the fields is J gene, D gene, V gene, clone size, CDR3 DNA, CDR3 protein. The D gene is left open where the match is weak. Where a row states a size, it is once, few, many or the class of an expanded clone; other rows omit it.

TRBJ1-1 NA TRBV29-1 NA TGCAGCGTTGAAGGCAGGCGGGCTTTCTTT CSVEGRRAFF
TRBJ1-2 TRBD1 TRBV7-2 few TGTGCCAGCAGCTTGGAGACAGGGGTGGCCTATGGCTACACCTTC CASSLETGVAYGYTF
TRBJ2-1 NA TRBV7-8 once TGTGCCAGCGAGGCGGGCGCACGGTATGAGCAGTTCTTC CASEAGARYEQFF
TRBJ2-7 NA TRBV28 few TGTGCCAGCAGCCCCGGACAAACTTACGAGCAGTACTTC CASSPGQTYEQYF
TRBJ1-1 NA TRBV7-9 NA TGTGCCAGCAGATCACAGGGATACACTGAAGCTTTCTTT CASRSQGYTEAFF
TRBJ1-1 NA TRBV6-5 NA TGTGCCAGCACCCTCGGGGGTAACACTGAAGCTTTCTTT CASTLGGNTEAFF
TRBJ2-1 NA TRBV6-4 NA TGTGCCAGCAGTGACGGGCGGGCTTCCTACAATGAGCAGTTCTTC CASSDGRASYNEQFF
TRBJ1-6 NA TRBV16 NA TGTGCCAGCAGCCAATCCTTGACTACAGCTAATTCACCCCTCCACTTT CASSQSLTTANSPLHF
TRBJ1-2 TRBD1 TRBV5-4 NA TGTGCCAGCAGCGTTGGGACAGTAGACTATGGCTACACCTTC CASSVGTVDYGYTF
TRBJ2-7 TRBD2 TRBV19 NA TGTGCCAGTGGAACATGGACTAGCGGAACCTACGAGCAGTACTTC CASGTWTSGTYEQYF
TRBJ2-7 NA TRBV5-1 once TGCGCCAGCAGCCCACCACGCGGCAAGCCCTACGAGCAGTACTTC CASSPPRGKPYEQYF
TRBJ1-2 NA TRBV6-5 NA TGTGCCAGCAGTTACAGCTCCACCTATGGCTACACCTTC CASSYSSTYGYTF
TRBJ1-2 TRBD1 TRBV11-3 NA TGTGCCAGCAGCTCTCAGGGGGGGACGTCCTATGGCTACACCTTC CASSSQGGTSYGYTF
TRBJ2-1 TRBD2 TRBV7-3 NA TGTGCCAGCAGTTTACTAGCGGGACCGCTTAATGAGCAGTTCTTC CASSLLAGPLNEQFF
TRBJ2-6 NA TRBV7-2 NA TGTGCCAGCAGCTTCCGACATTCTGGGGCCAACGTCCTGACTTTC CASSFRHSGANVLTF
TRBJ1-1 NA TRBV3-1/TRBV3-2 NA TGTGCCAGCAGCCAAGAGGCCCACGTAAAAATCAAAAACACTGAAGCTTTCTTT CASSQEAHVKIKNTEAFF
TRBJ1-2 NA TRBV7-2 NA TGTGCCAGCAGCTTAGCCGGGGACTACTATGGCTACACCTTC CASSLAGDYYGYTF
TRBJ1-6 NA TRBV15 NA TGTGCCACCAGCAGAGATTCTGGGAAGGTATCACCCCTCCACTTT CATSRDSGKVSPLHF
TRBJ1-2 TRBD1 TRBV6-5 NA TGTGCCAGCGGCCTGACAGGGGTAGATGGCTACACCTTC CASGLTGVDGYTF
TRBJ1-3 NA TRBV19 NA TGTGCCAGTAGTGCCCCGACACCACTCTCTGGAAACACCATATATTTT CASSAPTPLSGNTIYF
TRBJ2-1 TRBD2 TRBV7-8 NA TGTGCCAGCAGCCTGGCCGGGACTAGTGTACTAAATGAGCAGTTCTTC CASSLAGTSVLNEQFF
TRBJ2-6 TRBD2 TRBV4-3 NA TGCGCCAGCAGCCAAGATGGGCTAGCGGGAGCTGGGGCCAACGTCCTGACTTTC CASSQDGLAGAGANVLTF
TRBJ1-6 TRBD1 TRBV28 once TGTGCGGTGGGGGGGACAGGGTCTGGGTCACCCCTCCACTTT CAVGGTGSGSPLHF
TRBJ1-2 NA TRBV11-2 NA TGTGCCAGCAGCTTAGGGGTTTATGGCTACACCTTC CASSLGVYGYTF